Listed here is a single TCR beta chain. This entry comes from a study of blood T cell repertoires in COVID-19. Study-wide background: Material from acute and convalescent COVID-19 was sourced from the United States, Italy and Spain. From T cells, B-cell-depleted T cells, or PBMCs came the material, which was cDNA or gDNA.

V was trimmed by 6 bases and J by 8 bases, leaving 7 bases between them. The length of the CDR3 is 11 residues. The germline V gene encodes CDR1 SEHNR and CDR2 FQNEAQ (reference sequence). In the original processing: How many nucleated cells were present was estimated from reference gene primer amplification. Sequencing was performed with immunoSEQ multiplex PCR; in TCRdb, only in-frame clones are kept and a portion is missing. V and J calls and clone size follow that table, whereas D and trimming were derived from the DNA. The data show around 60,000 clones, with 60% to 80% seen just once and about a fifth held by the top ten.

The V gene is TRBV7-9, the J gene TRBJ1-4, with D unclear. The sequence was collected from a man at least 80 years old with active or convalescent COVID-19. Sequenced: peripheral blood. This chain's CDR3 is CASSPGEKLFF. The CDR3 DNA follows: TGTGCCAGCAGTCCCGGGGAAAAACTGTTTTTT.